This TCR beta chain derives from a study of tumor-infiltrating lymphocytes in primary liver carcinoma. Co-extraction yielded RNA and DNA from approximately 22-30 mg of unsorted bulk tissue. Turning to this clonotype: Its antigen is as yet unknown. Germline and junction disagree at one end, which may indicate a read error.

Researchers generated TCR beta cDNA from approximately 0.55 ug of total RNA, relying on a constant-region primer. Libraries covering TCR beta were generated through three nested multiplex PCR rounds (using a slightly modified ARM-PCR). Use of TRBV1-TRBV30 forward primers with a C-beta reverse primer characterized the first two PCR rounds, which lasted around 11 cycles each. Each CDR3 protein gets one entry after TCRdb re-called the multiplex PCR reads with MiXCR. Of fewer than 80,000 distinct CDR3 sequences in the sample, about three quarters are singletons; the top ten hold around 24%. Regarding the study as a whole: Tumor region pairs outstripped tumor-adjacent and tumor-blood pairs in overlap.

The CDR3 runs to 12 residues. Sequenced sample: tumor-adjacent normal liver tissue. The V and J genes are TRBV12-3 or TRBV12-4 and TRBJ2-1, with no clear D. This TCR was sampled from a middle-aged man with primary liver carcinoma and hepatitis B virus infection. For the CDR3, the DNA is TGTGCCAGCAGTCCGGGTTCCCATGAGCAAAATTTC. Protein product: CASSPGSHEQNF.